These 32 T cell receptor beta chains originate from one sample sequenced in a study of a mutant IDH1 vaccine in newly diagnosed glioma (dated by TCRdb to the early 2020s). Libraries were constructed by the immunoSEQ multiplex PCR assay. The table was pulled from immuneACCESS by TCRdb, which kept in-frame rearrangements only. Such tables lose some clones; where checked, under half of the loss comes from unresolved V genes, and the rest has no known cause. Present in this sample are around 30,000 clones, approximately 87% of which were seen just once. Around 2.5% of the sample goes to the ten largest clones. The antigens of these receptors remain unknown. This specimen's time point label, interpreted: week 23, last vaccination. Each vaccine dose was 300 ug of a 20-mer mutant IDH1 peptide in Montanide, given subcutaneously with topical imiquimod. Sequencing used PBMCs, obtained from a glioma patient whose treatment included an IDH1 peptide vaccine. The receptors come from a man in his forties with glioma.

The chain joins TRBV19 to TRBJ2-4, with 7 positions matching TRBD1. This CDR3 has 13 residues. In germline, CDR1 is LNHDA, CDR2 SQIVND (reference sequence). After removal of 6 bases from V and 6 bases from J, the junction contained 5 bases not matched to a gene. The CDR3 nucleotides read TGTGCCAGTAGCTGGGGACAGCTAAACATTCAGTACTTC. Translated: CASSWGQLNIQYF.

The chain has TRBV30 and TRBJ1-2; D not certain. Trimming pared 2 bases from V and 1 base from J, leaving 8 bases between. Looked up from germline, CDR1 is GTSNPN and CDR2 is SVGIG (reference sequence). The CDR3 has 13 residues. CDR3 DNA: TGTGCCTGGAGTCCTCTGAGTAACTATGGCTACACCTTC. Its protein is CAWSPLSNYGYTF. The entire variable domain, with the rest obtained from reference TRBV30 and TRBJ1-2, is as follows: SQTIHQWPATLVQPVGSPLSLECTVEGTSNPNLYWYRQAAGRGLQLLFYSVGIGQISSEVPQNLSASRPQDRQFILSSKKLLLSDSGFYLCAWSPLSNYGYTFGSGTRLTVV.

This clone has only one observation. The chain's CDR3 is CAIRRDINQPQHF. CDR3 coding DNA: TGTGCCATCAGGAGGGACATCAATCAGCCCCAGCATTTT. The chain couples TRBV10-3 to TRBJ1-5; the D gene is possibly TRBD1 (6 bases). The CDR3 sequence is 13 residues long. CDR1 is ENHRY and CDR2 is SYGVKD in the germline V gene. V lost 6 bases and J 3 bases, leaving 9 bases between the germline ends.

The chain uses TRBV6-6 and TRBJ1-2; TRBD1 aligns across 9 bases. The V and J ends lost 8 bases and 4 bases, in that order; junction bases with no gene match: 11. CDR1 and CDR2 (germline): MNHNY, SVGAGI (reference sequence). CDR3 length equals 15 residues. CDR3 nucleotide sequence: TGTGCCAGCCGAGAGGGGACAGGGCCAGCCTATGGCTACACCTTC. It yields the protein CASREGTGPAYGYTF.

The V gene is TRBV6-5, the J gene TRBJ2-1; perhaps TRBD1 as D (6 bases). The germline CDR1 and CDR2 sequences are MNHEY and SVGAGI. The CDR3 has 11 residues. Trimming took 5 bases from V and 10 from J, leaving 9 bases between them. In DNA, the CDR3 is TGTGCCAGCAGTCTCGACAGGGAGCAGTTCTTC. Protein product: CASSLDREQFF.

The chain couples TRBV6-6 to TRBJ2-7, with a tentative D call TRBD2 (6 bases). The germline V gene has CDR1 MNHNY and CDR2 SVGAGI (reference sequence). V lost 6 bases to trimming and J lost 1 base, with 19 bases between them. This CDR3 contains 16 residues. CDR3 sequence: CASRGGMTPTSYEQYF. The CDR3 DNA reads as TGTGCCAGCAGGGGGGGTATGACCCCCACTTCCTACGAGCAGTACTTC.

CDR3 sequence (DNA): TGTGCCAGCAGTTTATGGAGAAGGCCCTCCTACGAGCAGTACGTC. Residues: CASSLWRRPSYEQYV. This rearrangement joins TRBV28 to TRBJ2-7, with D unclear. Germline CDR1 and CDR2: MDHEN and SYDVKM. This CDR3 has 15 residues. The V gene lost 0 bases and the J gene lost 0 bases, with 9 bases spanning the gap.

V usage is TRBV6-1 and J usage is TRBJ2-7, with D perhaps TRBD2 (6 bases). The CDR3 has 14 residues. Trimming removed 6 bases from V and 7 bases from J, with 19 bases in between. Germline V CDR1 and CDR2: MNHNS, SASEGT. CDR3 sequence: CASSRQEGRKEQYF. The CDR3 DNA reads TGTGCCAGCAGCCGCCAGGAGGGGCGAAAAGAGCAGTACTTC.

This chain connects TRBV10-3 to TRBJ1-3; 8 bases agree with TRBD1. Per the germline V gene, CDR1 is ENHRY and CDR2 is SYGVKD. J was trimmed by 4 bases and V by 6 bases; bases with no gene match: 2. This CDR3 region has 13 residues. DNA of the CDR3: TGTGCCATCAGGTGGGACAGGGGAAACACCATATATTTT. It translates to CAIRWDRGNTIYF.

The chain employs TRBV6-1 and TRBJ2-7; D is undetermined. Germline V CDR1 and CDR2: MNHNS, SASEGT. The germline V and J ends were trimmed by 1 base and 6 bases, with 10 bases remaining between them. This CDR3 has 13 residues. The CDR3 DNA reads as TGTGCCAGCAGTGAAGGGGCGGTGGGCGAGCAGTACGTC. Translating gives CASSEGAVGEQYV.

This chain links TRBV28 with TRBJ2-7; D uncertain. This CDR3 comprises 15 residues. In germline, CDR1 is MDHEN, CDR2 SYDVKM. The V end lost 8 bases, the J end lost 3 bases, and 20 bases lay between the germline ends. CDR3 nucleotides: TGTGCCAGCCAGAAACGACTCGAAGTAGACTACGAGCAGTACTTC. Translated: CASQKRLEVDYEQYF.

The rearrangement joins TRBV19 to TRBJ1-1; D unclear. CDR3 length: 13 amino acids. In germline, CDR1 is LNHDA, CDR2 SQIVND (reference sequence). V shed 5 bases and J shed 0 bases, with 7 bases lying between them. The CDR3 bases are TGTGCCAGTAGTCTCTGGTTGAACACTGAAGCTTTCTTT. Its protein is CASSLWLNTEAFF.

This clone came up once. The genes are TRBV18 and TRBJ2-5; D might be TRBD1 or TRBD2, each matching 5 bases. Germline V gene sequence: CDR1 KGHSH, CDR2 LQKENI. V lost 3 bases, J lost 5 bases, and 10 bases lay in between. The CDR3 consists of 13 residues. The CDR3 reads CASSPQGRETQYF. The CDR3 bases are TGTGCCAGCTCACCCCAGGGACGTGAGACCCAGTACTTC.

This rearrangement joins TRBV6-6 to TRBJ2-7, with a tentative D call TRBD2 (8 bases). Germline CDR1 MNHNY, CDR2 SVGAGI (reference sequence). CDR3 length equals 15 residues. Trimming shortened V by 6 bases and J by 0 bases, and 15 bases separated the two germline ends. CDR3 amino acids: CASSGGDSSSYEQYV. The CDR3, as DNA: TGTGCCAGCAGCGGGGGGGACAGTAGCTCCTACGAGCAGTACGTC.

This chain uses TRBV28 with TRBJ2-2; D is unclear. The V end lost 5 bases, the J end lost 1 base, and 8 bases lay between the germline ends. There are 14 residues in the CDR3. Germline V gene data show CDR1 as MDHEN and CDR2 as SYDVKM. CDR3 region: CASSLGLNTGELFF. Written as DNA, the CDR3 is TGTGCCAGCAGTCTCGGATTGAACACCGGGGAGCTGTTTTTT.

The chain employs TRBV2 and TRBJ2-2; D unclear. V dropped 0 bases and J dropped 6 bases, with 5 bases sitting between them. CDR1 and CDR2 (germline): SNHLY, FYNNEI. This CDR3 has 13 amino acids. CDR3 protein: CASSEARAGELFF. CDR3 DNA: TGTGCCAGCAGTGAAGCAAGGGCCGGGGAGCTGTTTTTT.

This clone appeared a few times. This chain connects TRBV15 to TRBJ2-1, with 8 bases identical to TRBD2. V dropped 0 bases and J dropped 7; count of bases not matched to a gene: 23. CDR3 length equals 21 residues. From germline, CDR1 is LNHNV and CDR2 YYDKDF (reference sequence). CDR3 region: CATSRDPRTTGGLAGRNEQFF. CDR3 DNA: TGTGCCACCAGCAGAGATCCGCGGACTACCGGGGGGCTAGCGGGTCGTAATGAGCAGTTCTTC.

The genes are TRBV28 and TRBJ1-2, with 8 bases aligning to TRBD1. The CDR3 runs 14 residues. V shed 5 bases and J 4 bases; nucleotides not matched to a gene: 6. Germline values: CDR1 MDHEN, CDR2 SYDVKM. Here the CDR3 reads CASSPRTGRYGYTF. The CDR3, as DNA: TGTGCCAGCAGTCCGCGGACAGGGCGCTATGGCTACACCTTC.

V gene TRBV10-2 combines with J gene TRBJ2-7; D possibly matches TRBD1 or TRBD2 (5 bases each). Trimming shortened V by 10 bases and J by 1 base, and 11 bases separated the two germline ends. The CDR3 runs 12 residues. Germline V gene lookup returns CDR1 WSHSY and CDR2 SAAADI. CDR3 DNA: TGCGCCACCTCGAGGGGTTCCTACGAGCAGTACGTC. Its translation is CATSRGSYEQYV.

V is TRBV10-2 and J is TRBJ2-2; D is uncertain. CDR1 WSHSY and CDR2 SAAADI come from the germline V gene. Trimming removed 4 bases at V and 5 bases at J, with 8 bases between. There are 13 residues in the CDR3. CDR3 protein: CASSVGLTGELFF. CDR3 DNA sequence: TGCGCCAGCAGTGTAGGGCTGACCGGGGAGCTGTTTTTT.

The rearrangement joins TRBV6-4 to TRBJ2-1, with D maybe TRBD2 (7 bases). Trimming removed 3 bases from V and 7 bases from J, with 16 bases in between. Germline CDR1 MRHNA, CDR2 SNTAGT. The CDR3 spans 15 residues. CDR3 DNA sequence: TGTGCCAGCAGTGAACGGGGGGCAGGTGGTAATGAGCAGTTCTTC. It specifies CASSERGAGGNEQFF.

This clone turned up a few times. The chain combines TRBV19 with TRBJ1-3; D might be TRBD1 (5 bases). This CDR3 is 14 amino acids long. The V end was cut by 3 bases, the J end by 2 bases, with 8 bases between. Germline lookup yields CDR1 LNHDA and CDR2 SQIVND (reference sequence). The CDR3 here is CASSMTATGNTIYF. The DNA of the CDR3 is TGTGCCAGTAGTATGACAGCTACTGGAAACACCATATATTTT.

This chain joins TRBV30 and TRBJ2-7; either TRBD1 or TRBD2 may supply D (5 bases each). V was trimmed by 5 bases and J by 4 bases, leaving 12 bases between them. The CDR3 runs 12 residues. Germline V CDR1 and CDR2: GTSNPN, SVGIG (reference sequence). This CDR3 is CAWGTAEYEQYV. The CDR3 DNA follows: TGTGCCTGGGGGACGGCCGAATACGAGCAGTACGTC.

The chain has TRBV16 and TRBJ1-2; weak D call: TRBD1 (6 bases). CDR1 and CDR2 (germline): KGHSY, FQNENV. This CDR3 region has 13 residues. V lost 3 bases, J lost 5 bases, and 10 bases lay in between. CDR3 sequence (DNA): TGTGCCAGCAGCCAGTCTACAGGGTATGGCTACACCTTC. As protein: CASSQSTGYGYTF.

The rearrangement joins TRBV7-9 to TRBJ1-4, with 7 bases aligning to TRBD1. Germline V lookup: CDR1 SEHNR, CDR2 FQNEAQ (reference sequence). CDR3 length equals 14 residues. V dropped 5 bases and J dropped 4; count of bases not matched to a gene: 4. CDR3 loop: CASSQGQNNEKLFF. The CDR3 region has the DNA TGTGCCAGCAGCCAGGGACAGAATAATGAAAAACTGTTTTTT. Full variable domain (remainder filled in from reference TRBV7-9 and TRBJ1-4): DTGVSQNPRHKITKRGQNVTFRCDPISEHNRLYWYRQTLGQGPEFLTYFQNEAQLEKSRLLSDRFSAERPKGSFSTLEIQRTEQGDSAMYLCASSQGQNNEKLFFGSGTQLSVL.

This clone was seen a single time. The rearrangement links TRBV7-2 to TRBJ2-7; D ambiguous. V dropped 5 bases and J dropped 4 bases, with 12 bases sitting between them. This CDR3 spans 13 amino acids. The germline V gene encodes CDR1 SGHTA and CDR2 FQGNSA. The CDR3 sequence: CASSQMAPYEQYF. CDR3 bases: TGTGCCAGCAGCCAAATGGCCCCTTACGAGCAGTACTTC.

The rearrangement uses TRBV28 and TRBJ2-5; TRBD1 might be the D (6 bases). Germline loops: CDR1 MDHEN, CDR2 SYDVKM. The CDR3 sequence is 14 residues long. The ends were cut back, 4 bases at V and 1 base at J, with 10 bases in the middle. In DNA form, the CDR3 reads TGTGCCAGCAGTTGGGTAGGGGGCCAAGAGACCCAGTACTTC. Translating gives CASSWVGGQETQYF.

J is TRBJ1-1 and V is TRBV5-1; 7 bases are a match to TRBD1. Trimming cost V 4 bases and J 1 base; bases outside gene matches: 7. Germline V CDR1 and CDR2: SGHRS, YFSETQ. The CDR3 has 15 amino acids. The chain's CDR3 is CASSEEGQPNTEAFF. The CDR3 bases are TGCGCCAGCAGCGAGGAGGGACAGCCGAACACTGAAGCTTTCTTT.

The chain has TRBV10-3 and TRBJ1-2; D uncertain. CDR3 length equals 14 residues. The germline V gene encodes CDR1 ENHRY and CDR2 SYGVKD. V was shortened by 0 bases and J by 4 bases, with 9 bases between the two germline ends. The CDR3 spells CAISESGTFYGYTF. CDR3 nucleotides: TGTGCCATCAGTGAGTCTGGCACCTTCTATGGCTACACCTTC.

V usage is TRBV28 and J usage is TRBJ1-2; a weak D match, TRBD1 (6 bases). The CDR3 has 12 residues. The ends were cut back, 8 bases at V and 4 bases at J, with 11 bases in the middle. Germline CDR1 MDHEN, CDR2 SYDVKM. CDR3 residues: CASLGGVYGYTF. The CDR3 DNA is TGTGCCAGCCTAGGGGGGGTCTATGGCTACACCTTC.

V and J are TRBV7-9 and TRBJ2-2; D is ambiguous. The ends were cut back, 8 bases at V and 0 bases at J, with 4 bases in the middle. Germline V gives CDR1 SEHNR, CDR2 FQNEAQ (reference sequence). The CDR3 is made up of 12 amino acids. CDR3 amino acids: CASEPNTGELFF. Here the CDR3 DNA reads TGTGCCAGCGAGCCGAACACCGGGGAGCTGTTTTTT.

The V gene is TRBV7-2, the J gene TRBJ1-3, with TRBD1 as a possible D gene (5 bases). Germline values: CDR1 SGHTA, CDR2 FQGNSA. This CDR3 spans 19 amino acids. V was cut by 5 bases and J by 0 bases, with 23 bases left in between. The CDR3 loop reads CASSVGTGTSGSSGNTIYF. CDR3 coding DNA: TGTGCCAGCAGCGTAGGAACCGGGACTAGCGGGAGCTCTGGAAACACCATATATTTT.